What follows are 11 T cell receptor beta chains derived from one specimen sequenced in a study of blood T cells in healthy people across ages. With a J-beta primer mix and a sample-barcoded 5' primer, a second PCR ran roughly 6 to 11 cycles. One entry per CDR3 protein, called by TCRdb with MiXCR from the 5' RACE reads. The data contain 1.5 million to 2 million distinct CDR3 sequences, roughly 52% of them singletons. The sequencing input was blood. Every receptor here comes from a middle-aged woman in good health.

This clonotype was seen at least ten times. This chain connects TRBV5-6 to TRBJ1-2; D is uncertain. CDR1 is SGHDT and CDR2 is YYEEEE in the germline V gene. This CDR3 region has 12 residues. V was cut by 5 bases and J by 2 bases, with 7 bases left in between. The CDR3 bases are TGTGCCAGCAGTCCCACCAACTATGGCTACACCTTC. It encodes CASSPTNYGYTF.

The chain joins TRBV29-1 to TRBJ2-1; 8 nucleotides agree with TRBD1. The CDR3 is made up of 18 amino acids. V lost 0 bases and J lost 0; bases outside the gene matches: 10. Germline V lookup: CDR1 SQVTM, CDR2 ANQGSEA. CDR3 sequence: CSVEDGGNRGNSYNEQFF. The CDR3 DNA reads TGCAGCGTTGAAGATGGGGGGAACAGGGGGAACTCCTACAATGAGCAGTTCTTC.

The CDR3 loop is CASSPQGQGSGYTF. CDR3 DNA: TGTGCCAGCAGCCCACAAGGACAGGGTAGTGGCTACACCTTC. J is TRBJ1-2 and V is TRBV7-2; 8 nucleotides align to TRBD1. The CDR3 contains 14 residues. Germline CDR1 SGHTA, CDR2 FQGNSA. The V and J ends lost 5 bases and 7 bases, in that order; junction bases with no gene match: 9.

The V call is TRBV10-3, the J call TRBJ2-1; TRBD2 matches 12 bases. The V gene's germline CDR1 is ENHRY and CDR2 SYGVKD. V shed 3 bases, J shed 8 bases, and the junction held 14 bases outside the gene matches. This CDR3 has 18 residues. CDR3 in DNA: TGTGCCATCAGTGACCCCCAACTAGCGGGGGGTACTTCGGATGAGCAGTTCTTC. Translation gives CAISDPQLAGGTSDEQFF.

There are a few counts of this clonotype. The chain employs TRBV5-1 and TRBJ2-7; perhaps TRBD2 as D (6 bases). The CDR3 totals 15 residues. The V gene lost 4 bases and the J gene lost 3 bases, with 17 bases spanning the gap. The germline V gene encodes CDR1 SGHRS and CDR2 YFSETQ. Here the CDR3 reads CASSLGGTPSYEQYF. The CDR3 DNA reads as TGCGCCAGCAGCCTAGGCGGGACTCCAAGCTACGAGCAGTACTTC.

CDR3 coding DNA: TGTGCCAGCAGCTTAGGGTACAGGGGGACTGAAGCTTTCTTT. The encoded protein is CASSLGYRGTEAFF. This chain joins TRBV7-2 and TRBJ1-1; the match to TRBD1 covers 8 bases. The CDR3 has 14 residues. After removal of 1 base from V and 5 bases from J, the junction contained 3 bases not matched to a gene. The germline V gene encodes CDR1 SGHTA and CDR2 FQGNSA.

In regard to this clonotype: Mismatch with germline at one junction end may stem from a read error. The chain uses TRBV4-1 and TRBJ2-5; 8 bases line up with TRBD1. The CDR3 contains 14 residues. Germline-derived CDR1 and CDR2 are MGHRA and YSYEKL. The CDR3 loop reads CVSSQGGQGETQYF. The CDR3 nucleotides are TGCGTCAGCAGCCAAGGCGGACAGGGAGAGACCCAGTACTTC.

There are a few counts of this clonotype. The rearrangement links TRBV6-6 to TRBJ2-3; 8 positions match TRBD2. Germline V CDR1 and CDR2: MNHNY, SVGAGI (reference sequence). V trimming: 8 bases; J trimming: 3 bases; junction bases outside the gene matches: 16. This CDR3 has 17 residues. The CDR3 DNA reads as TGTGCCAGCGCAAAACAACCGACTAGCGTCTATACAGATACGCAGTATTTT. The encoded protein is CASAKQPTSVYTDTQYF.

The rearrangement links TRBV9 to TRBJ2-5, with 7 positions matching TRBD1. Unmatched junction bases numbered 3, after V lost 2 bases and J lost 5 bases. The CDR3 sequence is 13 residues long. Germline CDR1 reads SGDLS; CDR2 reads YYNGEE. CDR3 DNA sequence: TGTGCCAGCAGCGTCGACAGGGACGAGACCCAGTACTTC. It is translated as CASSVDRDETQYF.

This rearrangement joins TRBV3-1 to TRBJ2-4, with TRBD1 as a possible D gene (6 bases). Germline CDR1 LGHDT, CDR2 YNNKEL (reference sequence). Trimming left V 1 base short and J 0 bases short, with 13 bases between. CDR3 size: 17 residues. CDR3 sequence: CASSQGRTEIAKNIQYF. In nucleotides, the CDR3 is TGTGCCAGCAGCCAAGGCAGGACAGAAATAGCCAAAAACATTCAGTACTTC.

The chain couples TRBV6-6 to TRBJ2-3; 9 bases are a match to TRBD2. V shed 6 bases and J 10 bases; nucleotides not matched to a gene: 11. Germline V lookup: CDR1 MNHNY, CDR2 SVGAGI (reference sequence). The CDR3 is 14 amino acids. CDR3 in amino acids: CASRGSGGVPAQYF. Written as DNA, the CDR3 is TGTGCCAGCAGGGGTAGCGGGGGAGTACCGGCGCAGTATTTT.